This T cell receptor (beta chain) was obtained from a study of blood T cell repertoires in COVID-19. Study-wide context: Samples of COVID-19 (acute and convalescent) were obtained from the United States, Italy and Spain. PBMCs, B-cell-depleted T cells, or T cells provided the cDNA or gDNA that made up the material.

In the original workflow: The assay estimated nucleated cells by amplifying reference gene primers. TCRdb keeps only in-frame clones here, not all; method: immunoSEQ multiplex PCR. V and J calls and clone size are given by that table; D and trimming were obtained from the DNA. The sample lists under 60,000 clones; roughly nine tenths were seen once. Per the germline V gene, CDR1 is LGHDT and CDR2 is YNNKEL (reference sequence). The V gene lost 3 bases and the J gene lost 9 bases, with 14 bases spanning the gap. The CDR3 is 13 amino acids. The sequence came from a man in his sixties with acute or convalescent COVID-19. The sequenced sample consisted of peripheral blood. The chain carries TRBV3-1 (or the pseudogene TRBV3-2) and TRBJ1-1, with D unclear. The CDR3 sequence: CASSHERPGKAFF. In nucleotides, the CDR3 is TGTGCCAGCAGCCACGAAAGACCCGGGAAAGCTTTCTTT.